The sequence of this T cell receptor beta chain was determined in a study of shared clonotypes between healthy human individuals. Sequenced by immunoSEQ multiplex PCR; TCRdb stores in-frame clones only, minus some. In the table there are under 2.5 million clones, under 95% of which are singletons. What was sequenced was naive CD4+ T cells from PBMCs. Subset indicated: CD45RA+ positively selected. The source of this sequence is a man aged 18 to 29 in good health. Some clones in this sample may be carry-over from other donors' samples.

Here the CDR3 reads CASEGGPSSYEQYF. CDR3 coding DNA: TGTGCCAGCGAGGGTGGGCCAAGCTCCTACGAGCAGTACTTC. The V and J genes are TRBV6-5 and TRBJ2-7, with D perhaps matching TRBD2 (5 bases). The CDR3 is 14 amino acids. Deletions cut 8 bases from V and 0 bases from J, with 14 bases between. Germline lookup yields CDR1 MNHEY and CDR2 SVGAGI.